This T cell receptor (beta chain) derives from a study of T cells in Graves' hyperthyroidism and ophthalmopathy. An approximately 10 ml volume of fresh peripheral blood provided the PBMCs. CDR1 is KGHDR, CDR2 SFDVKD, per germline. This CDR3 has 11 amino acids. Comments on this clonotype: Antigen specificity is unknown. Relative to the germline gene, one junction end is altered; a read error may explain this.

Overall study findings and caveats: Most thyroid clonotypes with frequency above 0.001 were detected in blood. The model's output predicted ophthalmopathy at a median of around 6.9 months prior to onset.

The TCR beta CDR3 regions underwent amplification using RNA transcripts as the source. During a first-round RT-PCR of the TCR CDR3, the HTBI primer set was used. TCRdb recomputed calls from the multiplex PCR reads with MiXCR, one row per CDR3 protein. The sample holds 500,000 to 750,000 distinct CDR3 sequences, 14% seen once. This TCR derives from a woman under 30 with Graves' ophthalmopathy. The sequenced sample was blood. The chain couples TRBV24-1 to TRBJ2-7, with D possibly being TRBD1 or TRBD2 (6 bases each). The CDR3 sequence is CATRGDNEQCF. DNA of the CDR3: TGTGCCACAAGGGGGGATAACGAGCAGTGCTTC.